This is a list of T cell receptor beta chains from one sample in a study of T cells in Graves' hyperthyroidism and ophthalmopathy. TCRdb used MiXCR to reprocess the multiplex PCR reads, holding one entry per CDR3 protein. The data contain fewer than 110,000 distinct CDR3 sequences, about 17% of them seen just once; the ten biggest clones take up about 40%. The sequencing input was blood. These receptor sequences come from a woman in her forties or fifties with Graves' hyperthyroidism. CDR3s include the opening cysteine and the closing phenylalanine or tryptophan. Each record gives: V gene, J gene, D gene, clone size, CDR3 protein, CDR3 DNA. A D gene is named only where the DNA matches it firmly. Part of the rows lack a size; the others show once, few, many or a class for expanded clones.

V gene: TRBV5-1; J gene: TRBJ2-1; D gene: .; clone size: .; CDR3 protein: CASSDRTAYNEQFF; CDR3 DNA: TGCGCCAGCAGTGACAGGACAGCCTACAATGAGCAGTTCTTC
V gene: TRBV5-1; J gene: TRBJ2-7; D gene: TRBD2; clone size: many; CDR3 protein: CASRPSAGEVYEQYF; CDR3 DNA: TGCGCCAGCAGGCCCTCAGCGGGGGAAGTCTACGAGCAGTACTTC
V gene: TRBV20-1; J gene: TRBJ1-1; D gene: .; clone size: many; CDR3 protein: CSAQKNTEAFF; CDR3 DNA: TGCAGTGCCCAGAAGAACACTGAAGCTTTCTTT
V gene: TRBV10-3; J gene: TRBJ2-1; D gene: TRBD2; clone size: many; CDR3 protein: CAARGGGRYNEQFF; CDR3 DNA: TGTGCCGCCCGGGGGGGCGGGAGGTACAATGAGCAGTTCTTC
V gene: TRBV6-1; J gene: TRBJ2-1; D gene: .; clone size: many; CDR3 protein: CASSEMGDEQFF; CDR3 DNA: TGTGCCAGCAGTGAAATGGGGGATGAGCAGTTCTTC
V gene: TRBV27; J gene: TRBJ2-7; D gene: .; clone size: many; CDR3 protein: CASSPRASYEQYF; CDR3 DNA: TGTGCCAGCAGTCCCAGGGCCTCCTACGAGCAGTACTTC
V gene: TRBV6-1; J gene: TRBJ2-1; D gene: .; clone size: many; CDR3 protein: CASTRAGQASNEQFF; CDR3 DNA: TGTGCCAGCACGCGGGCCGGCCAGGCGTCTAATGAGCAGTTCTTC
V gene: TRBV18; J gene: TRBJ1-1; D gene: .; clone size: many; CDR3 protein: CASSPPFMNTEAFF; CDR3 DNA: TGTGCCAGCTCACCACCGTTCATGAACACTGAAGCTTTCTTT
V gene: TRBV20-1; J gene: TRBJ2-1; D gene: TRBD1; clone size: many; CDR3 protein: CSARGDRGGNEQFF; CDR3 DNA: TGCAGTGCTAGAGGGGACAGGGGAGGAAATGAGCAGTTCTTC
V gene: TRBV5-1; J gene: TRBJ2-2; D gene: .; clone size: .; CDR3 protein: CASSLIMNTGELFF; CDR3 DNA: TGCGCCAGCAGCTTAATCATGAACACCGGGGAGCTGTTTTTT
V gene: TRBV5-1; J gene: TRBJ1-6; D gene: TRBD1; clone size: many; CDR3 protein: CASSLDRGRSPLHF; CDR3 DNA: TGCGCCAGCAGCTTGGACAGGGGGCGATCACCCCTCCACTTT
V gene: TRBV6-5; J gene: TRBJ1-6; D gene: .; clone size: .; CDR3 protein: CASSYWGENSPLHF; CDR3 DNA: TGTGCCAGCAGTTACTGGGGCGAAAATTCACCCCTCCACTTT
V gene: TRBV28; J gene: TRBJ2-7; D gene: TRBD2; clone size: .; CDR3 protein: CASRSGLAGIYEQYF; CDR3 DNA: TGTGCCAGCAGATCGGGACTAGCGGGAATCTACGAGCAGTACTTC
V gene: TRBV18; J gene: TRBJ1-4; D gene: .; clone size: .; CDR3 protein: CASSRGSEKLFF; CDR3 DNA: TGTGCCAGCTCGCGGGGATCCGAAAAACTGTTTTTT
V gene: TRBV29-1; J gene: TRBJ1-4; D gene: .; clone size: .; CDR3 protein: CSVQGNEKLFF; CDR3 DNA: TGCAGCGTACAGGGAAATGAAAAACTGTTTTTT
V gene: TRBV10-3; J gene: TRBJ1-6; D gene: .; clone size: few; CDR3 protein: CAISESRAGSYNSPLHF; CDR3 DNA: TGTGCCATCAGTGAGTCCAGGGCAGGCTCCTATAATTCACCCCTCCACTTT
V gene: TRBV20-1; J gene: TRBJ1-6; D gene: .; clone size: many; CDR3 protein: CSARQPGVNSPLHF; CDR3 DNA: TGCAGTGCTAGGCAACCAGGGGTCAATTCACCCCTCCACTTT
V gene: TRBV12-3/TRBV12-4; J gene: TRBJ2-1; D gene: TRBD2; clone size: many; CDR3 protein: CASTETSGYNEQFF; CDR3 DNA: TGTGCCAGCACTGAGACTAGCGGCTACAATGAGCAGTTCTTC
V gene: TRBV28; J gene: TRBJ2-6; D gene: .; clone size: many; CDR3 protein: CASSPGFGANVLTF; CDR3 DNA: TGTGCCAGCAGTCCAGGGTTTGGGGCCAACGTCCTGACTTTC
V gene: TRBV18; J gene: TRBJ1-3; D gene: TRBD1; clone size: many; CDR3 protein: CASSPPVQGANSGNTIYF; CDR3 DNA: TGTGCCAGCTCACCACCGGTGCAGGGGGCGAACTCTGGAAACACCATATATTTT
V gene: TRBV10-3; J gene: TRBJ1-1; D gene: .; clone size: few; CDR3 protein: CAISAQKNTEAFF; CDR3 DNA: TGTGCCATCAGTGCCCAGAAGAACACTGAAGCTTTCTTT
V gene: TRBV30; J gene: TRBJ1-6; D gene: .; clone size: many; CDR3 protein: CAWNRGSEYNSPLHF; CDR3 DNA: TGTGCCTGGAATAGGGGGAGTGAATATAATTCACCCCTCCACTTT
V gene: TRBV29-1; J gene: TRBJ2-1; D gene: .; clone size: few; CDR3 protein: CSVETQVHPMAEFF; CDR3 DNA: TGCAGCGTTGAAACGCAGGTACACCCCATGGCGGAGTTCTTC
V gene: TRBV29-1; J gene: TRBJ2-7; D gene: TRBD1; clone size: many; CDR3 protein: CSVEVRGYEQYF; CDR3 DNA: TGCAGCGTTGAGGTCAGGGGGTACGAGCAGTACTTC
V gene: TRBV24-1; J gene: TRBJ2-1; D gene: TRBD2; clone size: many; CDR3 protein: CATSDSAGAVSYNEQFF; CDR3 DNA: TGTGCCACCAGTGATTCAGCGGGAGCGGTCTCCTACAATGAGCAGTTCTTC
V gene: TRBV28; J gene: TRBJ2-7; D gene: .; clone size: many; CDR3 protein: CASSRILDEQYF; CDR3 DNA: TGTGCCAGCAGCCGAATTTTAGACGAGCAGTACTTC
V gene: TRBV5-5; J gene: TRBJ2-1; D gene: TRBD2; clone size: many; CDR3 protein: CASSPREGRGEQFF; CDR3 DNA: TGTGCCAGCAGCCCCAGGGAGGGGAGGGGTGAGCAGTTCTTC
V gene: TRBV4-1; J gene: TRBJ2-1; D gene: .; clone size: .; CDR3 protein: CASSQDNLARNEQFF; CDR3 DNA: TGCGCCAGCAGCCAAGATAACCTAGCGAGGAATGAGCAGTTCTTC
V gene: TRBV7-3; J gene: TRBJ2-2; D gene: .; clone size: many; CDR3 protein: CASSSQGIGELFF; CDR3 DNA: TGTGCCAGCAGCTCCCAGGGTATCGGGGAGCTGTTTTTT
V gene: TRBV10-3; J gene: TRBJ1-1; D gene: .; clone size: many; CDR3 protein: CAISEAKTGRNTEAFF; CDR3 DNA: TGTGCCATCAGTGAGGCCAAAACAGGGAGGAACACTGAAGCTTTCTTT
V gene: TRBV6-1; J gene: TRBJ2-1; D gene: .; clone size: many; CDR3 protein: CASRRVEQFF; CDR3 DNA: TGTGCCAGCAGGAGAGTTGAGCAGTTCTTC
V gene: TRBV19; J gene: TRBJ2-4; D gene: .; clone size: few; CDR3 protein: CASSMSGLRNIQYF; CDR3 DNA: TGTGCCAGTAGTATGAGTGGACTAAGAAACATTCAGTACTTC
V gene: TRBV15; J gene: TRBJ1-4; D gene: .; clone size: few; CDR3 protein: CATSADKRDEKLFF; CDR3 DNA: TGTGCCACCAGCGCGGACAAGCGGGATGAAAAACTGTTTTTT
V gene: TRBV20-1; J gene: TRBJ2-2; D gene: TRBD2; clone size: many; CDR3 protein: CSARDILAGANTGELFF; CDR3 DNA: TGCAGTGCTAGAGATATACTAGCGGGTGCGAACACCGGGGAGCTGTTTTTT
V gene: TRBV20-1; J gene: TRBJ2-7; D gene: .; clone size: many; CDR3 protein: CSAGATSAEQYF; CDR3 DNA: TGCAGTGCTGGGGCCACCTCCGCCGAGCAGTACTTC
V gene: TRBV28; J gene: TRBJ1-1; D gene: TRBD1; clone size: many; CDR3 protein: CASSLGGQGRTEAFF; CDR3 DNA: TGTGCCAGCAGTTTAGGGGGACAGGGTCGAACTGAAGCTTTCTTT
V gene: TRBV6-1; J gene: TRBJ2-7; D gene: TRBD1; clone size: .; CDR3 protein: CASSEPGQSSYEQYF; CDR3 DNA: TGTGCCAGCAGTGAGCCGGGACAGAGCTCCTACGAGCAGTACTTC
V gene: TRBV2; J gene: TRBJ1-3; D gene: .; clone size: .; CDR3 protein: CASSESRGPGNTIYF; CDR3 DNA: TGTGCCAGCAGTGAAAGCAGGGGCCCTGGAAACACCATATATTTT
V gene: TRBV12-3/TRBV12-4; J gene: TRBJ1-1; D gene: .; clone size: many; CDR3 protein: CASSPTGNTEAFF; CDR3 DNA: TGTGCCAGCAGTCCAACAGGGAACACTGAAGCTTTCTTT
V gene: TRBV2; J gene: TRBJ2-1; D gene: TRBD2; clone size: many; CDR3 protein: CASSGRRGYNEQFF; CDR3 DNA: TGTGCCAGCAGTGGTCGGCGGGGGTACAATGAGCAGTTCTTC
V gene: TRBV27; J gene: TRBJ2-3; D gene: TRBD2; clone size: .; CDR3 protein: CASSLAGAGDTQYF; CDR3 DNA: TGTGCCAGCAGTTTAGCGGGAGCTGGGGATACGCAGTATTTT
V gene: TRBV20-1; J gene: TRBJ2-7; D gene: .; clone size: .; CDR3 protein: CSALSENSYEQYF; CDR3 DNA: TGCAGTGCTCTCTCAGAGAACTCCTACGAGCAGTACTTC
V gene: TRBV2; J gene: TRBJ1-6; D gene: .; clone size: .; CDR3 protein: CASATDGGNNSPLHF; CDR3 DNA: TGTGCCAGCGCGACGGACGGGGGCAATAATTCACCCCTCCACTTT
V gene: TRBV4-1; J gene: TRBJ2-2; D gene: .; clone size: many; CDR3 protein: CASSQVGENTGELFF; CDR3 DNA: TGCGCCAGCAGCCAAGTTGGAGAGAACACCGGGGAGCTGTTTTTT
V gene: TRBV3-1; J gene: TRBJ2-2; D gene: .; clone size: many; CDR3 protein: CASSYDTGELFF; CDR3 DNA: TGTGCCAGCAGCTACGACACCGGGGAGCTGTTTTTT
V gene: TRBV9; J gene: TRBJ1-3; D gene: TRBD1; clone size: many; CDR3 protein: CASTQGQETLSGNTIYF; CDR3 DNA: TGTGCCAGCACCCAAGGACAGGAAACTCTCTCTGGAAACACCATATATTTT
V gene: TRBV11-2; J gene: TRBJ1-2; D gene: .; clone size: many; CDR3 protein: CASSLQWGYGYTF; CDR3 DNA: TGTGCCAGCAGCTTACAATGGGGCTATGGCTACACCTTC
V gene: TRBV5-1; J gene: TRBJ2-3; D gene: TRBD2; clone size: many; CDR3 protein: CASSPAGADTQYF; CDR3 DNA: TGCGCCAGCAGCCCGGCGGGGGCAGATACGCAGTATTTT
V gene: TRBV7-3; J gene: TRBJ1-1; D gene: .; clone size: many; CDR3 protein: CASSSGPNTEAFF; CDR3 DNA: TGTGCCAGCAGCTCAGGCCCGAACACTGAAGCTTTCTTT
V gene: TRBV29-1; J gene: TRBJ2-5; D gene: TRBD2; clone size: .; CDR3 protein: CSVPGTSVKETQYF; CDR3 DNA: TGCAGCGTCCCCGGGACTAGCGTTAAAGAGACCCAGTACTTC
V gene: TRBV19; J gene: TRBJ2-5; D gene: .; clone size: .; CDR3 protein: CASSNRVGGETQYF; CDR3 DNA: TGTGCCAGTAGTAATCGCGTCGGGGGAGAGACCCAGTACTTC
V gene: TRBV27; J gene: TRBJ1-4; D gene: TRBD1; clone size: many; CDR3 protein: CASSLRQGREKLFF; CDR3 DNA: TGTGCCAGCAGTCTTCGACAGGGAAGGGAAAAACTGTTTTTT
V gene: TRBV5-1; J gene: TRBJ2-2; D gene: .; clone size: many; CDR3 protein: CASSRQWGNTGELFF; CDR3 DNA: TGCGCCAGCAGCCGACAGTGGGGGAACACCGGGGAGCTGTTTTTT
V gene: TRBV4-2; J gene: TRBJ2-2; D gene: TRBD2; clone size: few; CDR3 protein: CASSPTSGKKTGELFF; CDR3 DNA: TGTGCCAGCAGCCCGACTAGCGGAAAGAAAACCGGGGAGCTGTTTTTT
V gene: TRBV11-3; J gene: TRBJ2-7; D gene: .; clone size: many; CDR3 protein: CASSLSGAEEQYF; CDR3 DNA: TGTGCCAGCAGCTTATCGGGGGCCGAGGAGCAGTACTTC
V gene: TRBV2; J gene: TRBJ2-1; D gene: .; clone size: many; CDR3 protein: CASSVTSFGNEQFF; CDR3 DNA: TGTGCCAGCAGTGTAACTAGCTTCGGCAATGAGCAGTTCTTC
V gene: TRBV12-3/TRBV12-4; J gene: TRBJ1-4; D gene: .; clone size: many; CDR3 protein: CASSDTGITNEKLFF; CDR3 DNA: TGTGCCAGCAGTGACACAGGGATAACTAATGAAAAACTGTTTTTT
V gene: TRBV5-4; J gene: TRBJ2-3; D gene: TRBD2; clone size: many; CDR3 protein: CASSSVKLAGVGDTQYF; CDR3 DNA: TGTGCCAGCAGCTCCGTGAAGCTAGCGGGAGTTGGAGATACGCAGTATTTT